This T cell receptor (beta chain) is drawn from a study of blood T cells in healthy people across ages (dated by TCRdb to the mid-2010s). Notes on the research overall: In model experiments, roughly one uniquely barcoded TCR beta cDNA molecule per two T cells was captured by template switching. Age-related changes in TCR beta repertoire diversity were measured in the study by deep sequencing normalized with unique cDNA molecular identifiers. Four age groups were formed from the donors: young (average 16 years), middle-aged (approximately 40), aged (about 68) and long-lived (around 82). Donors of different ages were randomly distributed across sequencing lanes to avoid experimental bias. Two additional independent replicas of 1 million unique cDNA reads from the same blood draw were analyzed for two donors (one aged 18 to 30 and one aged 80 or older). General conclusions and limits of the study: Estimates of total diversity based on one million sequenced T cells were considered lower bounds and underestimates. Observed TCR beta diversity per million T cells fell roughly linearly with age, and a significant reduction was already apparent by age roughly 40. Because profiling used bulk unsorted PBMCs, naive and antigen-experienced compartments could not be compared conclusively. Donor CMV infection status was unknown, potentially confounding age-related changes in expanded clonotypes. Compared with the aged group, more naive CD4+ T cells, fewer expanded clones and increased TCR diversity were shown by the long-lived group, suggesting age selection. The percentage of naive T cells measured by flow cytometry correlated strongly with observed TCR beta diversity.

This clonotype was seen many times. No cognate antigen has been identified for it. The sample holds no much larger clone one base away, and base qualities are not on file. Donors were approximately 42 systemically healthy Caucasian individuals from Russia aged 6 to 90 years. Around 10 milliliters of peripheral blood were drawn from each donor into EDTA-treated Vacutainer tubes. PBMCs were isolated by Ficoll-Paque density-gradient centrifugation, with at least 6 million obtained per sample. Total RNA was extracted from PBMCs with Trizol reagent, with at least 6 micrograms obtained per sample. Naive CD45RAhigh/CD27high T cell percentages were measured by flow cytometry on a PBMC aliquot from every donor. V was cut back by 1 base and J by 4 bases, leaving a gap of 6 bases between them. The CDR3 runs 14 amino acids, cysteine and phenylalanine included. Solely the CDR3 DNA is kept, with 42 bases framed from the first base. Looking up the germline V gene yields CDR1 SGHRS and CDR2 YFSETQ.

The library was made by 5' RACE. The data were produced on an Illumina HiSeq 2500. A second roughly 6 to 12 cycle PCR used a sample-barcoded 5' primer and a J-beta primer mix. A template-switch 5' adaptor carrying 12 random nucleotides introduced a unique molecular identifier onto each TCR beta cDNA molecule. Each sample yielded at least 2.5 million CDR3-containing paired-end reads. First-strand cDNA was synthesized from all RNA with the Mint cDNA synthesis kit, primed by a TRBC-specific oligonucleotide. Following uracil-DNA glycosylase treatment, all cDNA underwent a first 18-cycle PCR with the universal primers M1SS and BC2_uni_R. The authors' analysis ran thus. Each sample was normalized by randomly selecting 1 million high-quality reads, each carrying a distinct molecular identifier. Reads with shared molecular identifiers were discarded instead of being binned into consensus sequences. MiTCR, set to a Q25 quality threshold and the strictest error-elimination algorithm, was used for CDR3 identification, clonotype clustering and error correction. A nonparametric unseen species model with Euler transformation was used to estimate lower-bound total TCR beta diversity. Through fastp at Q25 and MiXCR, TCRdb rebuilt clones from the public reads, retaining in-frame beta chains. Rows are combined by CDR3 protein, so each entry shows the most common genes and DNA. These V and J calls are TCRdb output, not the study's own analysis. In this sample the table shows about 670,000 distinct CDR3 sequences, more than 45% of which occur a single time. Roughly 13% of the sample rests with the top ten.

The rearrangement combines TRBV5-1 with TRBJ1-6; the D gene is perhaps TRBD1, on 6 matching bases. What was sequenced was blood. The source is a woman of 80 years or more in good health. Here is the DNA: TGCGCCAGCAGCTTGACAGGGTATAATTCACCCCTCCACTTT. Its protein reads: CASSLTGYNSPLHF.